These 3 T cell receptor beta chains came from one sample sequenced in a study of blood T cell repertoires in COVID-19. TCRdb's table, derived via immunoSEQ multiplex PCR, lists solely in-frame clones and lacks some. The table has about 21,000 clones, approximately 95% seen once. The specimen sequenced was peripheral blood. These receptor sequences come from a woman aged 50 to 60 with active COVID-19.

The J gene is TRBJ1-2, the V gene TRBV5-1; possible D gene TRBD1, 5 bases. V was clipped by 0 bases and J by 2 bases, with 8 bases between them. The CDR3 consists of 14 residues. Germline CDR1 SGHRS, CDR2 YFSETQ. As DNA, the CDR3 is TGCGCCAGCAGCTTGGAGGCAGGGAACTATGGCTACACCTTC. Translated, it gives CASSLEAGNYGYTF.

In this sample, this clone turned up once. The V gene is TRBV5-1, the J gene TRBJ2-2; TRBD1 might be the D (8 bases). Germline V gene data show CDR1 as SGHRS and CDR2 as YFSETQ. V lost 4 bases and J lost 7, with 14 bases in between. The CDR3 runs 14 residues. The CDR3 loop is CASSTDREGGELFF. The CDR3 bases are TGCGCCAGCAGCACGGACAGGGAGGGCGGGGAGCTGTTTTTT.

The chain uses TRBV28 and TRBJ2-5; maybe TRBD2 (6 bases). This CDR3 contains 14 residues. Germline V gives CDR1 MDHEN, CDR2 SYDVKM. V was cut by 4 bases and J by 2 bases, with 11 bases left in between. DNA of the CDR3: TGTGCCAGCAGTTCCCCTCGGGGGCAAGAGACCCAGTACTTC. Residues: CASSSPRGQETQYF.